The entry that follows covers one TCR beta chain sequence. Germline and junction disagree at one end, which may indicate a read error. Germline V lookup: CDR1 SGHNT, CDR2 YYREEE (reference sequence). This CDR3 region has 12 residues. This record belongs to a study of blood T cell repertoires in COVID-19. Study summary: Sources were T cells, B-cell-depleted T cells, or PBMCs; the material itself was cDNA or gDNA.

TCRdb's table, derived via immunoSEQ multiplex PCR, lists solely in-frame clones and lacks some. Of 350,000 to 400,000 clones listed, more than 85% were seen once; the top ten hold around 3%. Enrollees, about 18 to 100 years old, lived in around 23 US areas. Participants were placed into cohorts based on the clinical history they reported. Symptom resolution, clearance, or two negative PCRs marked the recovered donors of Cohort 3. The gene calls are TRBV5-4 and TRBJ2-1; 9 positions agree with TRBD1. The specimen sequenced was PBMCs or T cells enriched from blood (not recorded which). The receptor's source is a woman between 25 and 40 years old who had recovered from COVID-19. CDR3 residues: CASSDIGDRALF. CDR3 in DNA: TGTGCCAGCTCAGACATTGGGGACAGGGCTCTCTTC.